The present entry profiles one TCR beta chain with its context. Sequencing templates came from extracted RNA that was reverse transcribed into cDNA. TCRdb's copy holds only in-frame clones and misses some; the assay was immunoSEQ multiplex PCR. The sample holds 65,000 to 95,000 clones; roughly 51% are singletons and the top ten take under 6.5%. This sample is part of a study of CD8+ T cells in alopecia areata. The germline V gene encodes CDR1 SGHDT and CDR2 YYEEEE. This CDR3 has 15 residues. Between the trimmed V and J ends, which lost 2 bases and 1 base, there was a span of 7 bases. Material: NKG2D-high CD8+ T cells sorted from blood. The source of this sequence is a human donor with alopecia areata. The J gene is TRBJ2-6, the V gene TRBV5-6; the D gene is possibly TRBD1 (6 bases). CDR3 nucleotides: TGTGCCAGCAGCTTCACAGGGTCTGGGGCCAACGTCCTGACTTTC. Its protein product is CASSFTGSGANVLTF.